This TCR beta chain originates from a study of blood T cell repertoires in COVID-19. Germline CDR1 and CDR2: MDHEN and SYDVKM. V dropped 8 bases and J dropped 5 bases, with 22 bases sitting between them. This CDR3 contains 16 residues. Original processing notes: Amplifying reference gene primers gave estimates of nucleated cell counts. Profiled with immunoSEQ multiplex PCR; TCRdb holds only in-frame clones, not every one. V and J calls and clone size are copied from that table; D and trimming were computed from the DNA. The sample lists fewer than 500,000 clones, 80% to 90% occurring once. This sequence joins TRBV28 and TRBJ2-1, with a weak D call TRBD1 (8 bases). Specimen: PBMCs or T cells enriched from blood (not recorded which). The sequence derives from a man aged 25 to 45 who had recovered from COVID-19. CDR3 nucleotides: TGTGCCAGCCCTCGGGGGGACAGGCCCCCTCACAATGAGCAGTTCTTC. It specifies CASPRGDRPPHNEQFF.